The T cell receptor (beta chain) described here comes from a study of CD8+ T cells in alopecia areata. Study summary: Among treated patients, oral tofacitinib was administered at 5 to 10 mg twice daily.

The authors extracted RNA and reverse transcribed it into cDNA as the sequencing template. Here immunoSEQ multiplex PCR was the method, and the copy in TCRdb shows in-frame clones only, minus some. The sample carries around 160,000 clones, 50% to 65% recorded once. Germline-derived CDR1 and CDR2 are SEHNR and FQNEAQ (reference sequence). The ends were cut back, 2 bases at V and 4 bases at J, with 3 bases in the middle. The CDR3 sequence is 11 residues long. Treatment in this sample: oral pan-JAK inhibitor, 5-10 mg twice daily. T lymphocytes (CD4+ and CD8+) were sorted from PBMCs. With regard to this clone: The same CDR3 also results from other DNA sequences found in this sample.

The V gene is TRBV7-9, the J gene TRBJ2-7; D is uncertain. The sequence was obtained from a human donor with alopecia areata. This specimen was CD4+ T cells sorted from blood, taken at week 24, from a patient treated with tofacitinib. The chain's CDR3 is CASSLSYEQYF. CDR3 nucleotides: TGTGCCAGCAGCTTATCTTACGAGCAGTACTTC. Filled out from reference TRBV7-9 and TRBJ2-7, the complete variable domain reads DTGVSQNPRHKITKRGQNVTFRCDPISEHNRLYWYRQTLGQGPEFLTYFQNEAQLEKSRLLSDRFSAERPKGSFSTLEIQRTEQGDSAMYLCASSLSYEQYFGPGTRLTVT.